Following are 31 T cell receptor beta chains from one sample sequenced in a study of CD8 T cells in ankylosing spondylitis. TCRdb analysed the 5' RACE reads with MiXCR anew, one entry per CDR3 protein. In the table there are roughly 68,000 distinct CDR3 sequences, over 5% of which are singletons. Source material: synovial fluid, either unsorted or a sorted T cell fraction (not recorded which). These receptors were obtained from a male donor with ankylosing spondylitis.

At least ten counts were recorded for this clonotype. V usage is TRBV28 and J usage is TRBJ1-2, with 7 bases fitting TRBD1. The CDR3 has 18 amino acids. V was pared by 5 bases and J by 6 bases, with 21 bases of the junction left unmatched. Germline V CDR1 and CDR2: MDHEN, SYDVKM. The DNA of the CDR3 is TGTGCCAGCAGTCCCCGACAGGGAGATAGATCGTTGGGCAATGGCTACACCTTC. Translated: CASSPRQGDRSLGNGYTF.

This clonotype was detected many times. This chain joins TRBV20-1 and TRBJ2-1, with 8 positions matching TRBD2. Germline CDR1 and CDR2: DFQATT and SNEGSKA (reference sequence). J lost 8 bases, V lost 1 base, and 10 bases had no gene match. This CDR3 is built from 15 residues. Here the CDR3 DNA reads TGCAGTGCTAGAGGTAGCGGGGCGGTTGTCGATGAGCAGTTCTTC. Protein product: CSARGSGAVVDEQFF.

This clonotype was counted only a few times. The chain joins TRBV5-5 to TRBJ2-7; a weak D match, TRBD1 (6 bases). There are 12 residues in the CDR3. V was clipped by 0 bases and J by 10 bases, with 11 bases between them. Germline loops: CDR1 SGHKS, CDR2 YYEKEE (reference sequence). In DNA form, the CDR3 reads TGTGCCAGCAGCTTGGGGACAGCATATCAGTACTTC. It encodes CASSLGTAYQYF.

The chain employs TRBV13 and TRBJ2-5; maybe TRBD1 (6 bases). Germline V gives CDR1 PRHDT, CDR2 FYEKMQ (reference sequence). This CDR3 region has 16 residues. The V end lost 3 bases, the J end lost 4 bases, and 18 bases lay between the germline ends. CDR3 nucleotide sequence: TGTGCCAGCAGCTTGATTACTATCAGGGGTCGAGAGACCCAGTACTTC. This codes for CASSLITIRGRETQYF.

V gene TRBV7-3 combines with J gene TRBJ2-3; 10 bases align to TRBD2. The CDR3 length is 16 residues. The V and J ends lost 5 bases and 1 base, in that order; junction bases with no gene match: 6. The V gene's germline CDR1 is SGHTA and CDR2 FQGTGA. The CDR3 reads CASSASLAGGTDTQYF. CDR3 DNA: TGTGCCAGCAGCGCCAGTCTAGCGGGAGGCACAGATACGCAGTATTTT.

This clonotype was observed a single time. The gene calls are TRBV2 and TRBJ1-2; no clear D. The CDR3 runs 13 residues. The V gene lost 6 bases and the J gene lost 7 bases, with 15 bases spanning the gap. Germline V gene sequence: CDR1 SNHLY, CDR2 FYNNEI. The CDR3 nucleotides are TGTGCCAGCAGGGAAAGACTGGAGAGTGGCTACACCTTC. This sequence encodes CASRERLESGYTF.

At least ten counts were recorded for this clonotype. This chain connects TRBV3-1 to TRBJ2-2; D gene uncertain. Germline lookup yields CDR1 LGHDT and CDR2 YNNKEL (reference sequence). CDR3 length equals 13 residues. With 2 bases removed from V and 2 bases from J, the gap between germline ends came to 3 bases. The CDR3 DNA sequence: TGTGCCAGCAGCCAACTAAACACCGGGGAGCTGTTTTTT. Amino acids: CASSQLNTGELFF.

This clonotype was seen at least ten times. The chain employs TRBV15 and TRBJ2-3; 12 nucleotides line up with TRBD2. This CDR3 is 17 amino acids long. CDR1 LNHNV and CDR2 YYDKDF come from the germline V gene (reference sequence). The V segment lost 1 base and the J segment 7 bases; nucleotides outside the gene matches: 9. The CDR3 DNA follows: TGTGCCACCAGCAGAGGAAGCCTAGCGGGAGGGGGGAATACGCAGTATTTT. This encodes CATSRGSLAGGGNTQYF. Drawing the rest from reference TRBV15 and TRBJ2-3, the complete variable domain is DAMVIQNPRYQVTQFGKPVTLSCSQTLNHNVMYWYQQKSSQAPKLLFHYYDKDFNNEADTPDNFQSRRPNTSFCFLDIRSPGLGDTAMYLCATSRGSLAGGGNTQYFGPGTRLTVL.

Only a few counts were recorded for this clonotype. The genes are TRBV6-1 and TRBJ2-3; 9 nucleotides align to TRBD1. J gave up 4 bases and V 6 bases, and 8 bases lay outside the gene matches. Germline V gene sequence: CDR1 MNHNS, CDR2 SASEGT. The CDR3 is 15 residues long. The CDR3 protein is CASRPGQGIPDTQYF. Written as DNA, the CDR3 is TGTGCCAGCAGACCCGGACAGGGGATCCCAGATACGCAGTATTTT.

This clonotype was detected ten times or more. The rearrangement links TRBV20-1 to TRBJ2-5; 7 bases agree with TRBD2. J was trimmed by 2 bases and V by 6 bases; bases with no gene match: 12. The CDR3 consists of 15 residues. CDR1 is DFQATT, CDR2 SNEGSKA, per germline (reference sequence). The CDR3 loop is CSAATSQEFQETQYF. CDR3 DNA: TGCAGTGCCGCGACTAGCCAAGAGTTTCAAGAGACCCAGTACTTC.

CDR3 nucleotides: TGCGCCAGCAGCTTCCCGACAGACCCCCCGGGGGGCTACACCTTC. Residues: CASSFPTDPPGGYTF. The rearrangement links TRBV5-1 to TRBJ1-2; possible D gene TRBD1, 5 bases. The V end lost 2 bases, the J end lost 8 bases, and 19 bases lay between the germline ends. CDR1 is SGHRS and CDR2 is YFSETQ in the germline V gene. CDR3 length equals 15 residues.

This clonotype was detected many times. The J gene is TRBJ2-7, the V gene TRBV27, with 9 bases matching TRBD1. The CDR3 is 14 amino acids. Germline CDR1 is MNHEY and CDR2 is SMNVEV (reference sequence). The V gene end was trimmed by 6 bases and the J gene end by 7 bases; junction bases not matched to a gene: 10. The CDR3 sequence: CASRPSGTGWEQYF. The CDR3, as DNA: TGTGCCAGCAGACCCTCCGGGACAGGGTGGGAGCAGTACTTC.

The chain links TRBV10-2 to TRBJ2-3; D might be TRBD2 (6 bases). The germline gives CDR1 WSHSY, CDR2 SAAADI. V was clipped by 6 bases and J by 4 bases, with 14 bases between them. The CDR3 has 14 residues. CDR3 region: CASRIPGLPDTQYF. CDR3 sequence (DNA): TGCGCCAGCAGGATTCCGGGACTTCCAGATACGCAGTATTTT.

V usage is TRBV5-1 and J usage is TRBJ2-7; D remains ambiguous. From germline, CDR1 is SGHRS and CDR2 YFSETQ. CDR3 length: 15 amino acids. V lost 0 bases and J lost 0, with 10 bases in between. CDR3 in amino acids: CASSLATADSYEQYF. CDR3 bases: TGCGCCAGCAGCTTGGCCACGGCGGACTCCTACGAGCAGTACTTC. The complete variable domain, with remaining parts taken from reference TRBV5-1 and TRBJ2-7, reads KAGVTQTPRYLIKTRGQQVTLSCSPISGHRSVSWYQQTPGQGLQFLFEYFSETQRNKGNFPGRFSGRQFSNSRSEMNVSTLELGDSALYLCASSLATADSYEQYFGPGTRLTVT.

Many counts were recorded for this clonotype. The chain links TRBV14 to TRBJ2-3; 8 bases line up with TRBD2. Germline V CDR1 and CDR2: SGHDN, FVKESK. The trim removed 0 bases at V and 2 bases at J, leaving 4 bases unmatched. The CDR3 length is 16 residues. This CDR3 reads CASSQETGLATDTQYF. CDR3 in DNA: TGTGCCAGCAGCCAAGAGACCGGACTAGCCACAGATACGCAGTATTTT.

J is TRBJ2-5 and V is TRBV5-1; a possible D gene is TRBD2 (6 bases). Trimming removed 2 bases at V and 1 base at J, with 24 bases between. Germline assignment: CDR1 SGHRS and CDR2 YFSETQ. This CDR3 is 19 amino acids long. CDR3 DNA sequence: TGCGCCAGCAGCTTTGGGGGAATGGGGGGACTCGCGTCCCAAGAGACCCAGTACTTC. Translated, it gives CASSFGGMGGLASQETQYF.

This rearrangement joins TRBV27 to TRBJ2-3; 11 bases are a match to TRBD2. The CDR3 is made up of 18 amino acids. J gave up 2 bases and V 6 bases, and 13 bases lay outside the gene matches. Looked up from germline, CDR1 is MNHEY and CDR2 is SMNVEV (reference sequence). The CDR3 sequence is CASSRKGRTSGPTDTQYF. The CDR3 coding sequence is TGTGCCAGCAGCCGGAAGGGCCGGACTAGCGGGCCCACAGATACGCAGTATTTT.

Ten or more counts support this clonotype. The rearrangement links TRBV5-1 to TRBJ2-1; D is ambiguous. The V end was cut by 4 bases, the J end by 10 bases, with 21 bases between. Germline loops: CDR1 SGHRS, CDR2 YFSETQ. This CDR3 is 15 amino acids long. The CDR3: CASSPSQPGPQEQFF. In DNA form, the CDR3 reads TGCGCCAGCAGCCCGAGCCAACCGGGTCCACAAGAGCAGTTCTTC.

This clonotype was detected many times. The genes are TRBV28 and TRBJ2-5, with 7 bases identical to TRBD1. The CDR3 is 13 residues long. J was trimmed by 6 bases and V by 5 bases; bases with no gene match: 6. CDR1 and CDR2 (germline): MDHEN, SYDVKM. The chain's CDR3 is CASSPQGVKTQYF. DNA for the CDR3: TGTGCCAGCAGTCCGCAGGGGGTGAAGACCCAGTACTTC.

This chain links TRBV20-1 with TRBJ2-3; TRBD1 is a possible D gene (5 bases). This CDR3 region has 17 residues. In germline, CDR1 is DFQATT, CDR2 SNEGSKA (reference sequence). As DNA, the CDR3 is TGCGGACACGATGAGAGCGAGAGTCAAACTAGCACAGATACGCAGTATTTT. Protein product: CGHDESESQTSTDTQYF.

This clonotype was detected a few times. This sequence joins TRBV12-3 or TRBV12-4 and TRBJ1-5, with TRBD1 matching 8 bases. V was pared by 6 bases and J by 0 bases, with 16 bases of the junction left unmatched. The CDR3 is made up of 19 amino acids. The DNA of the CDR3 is TGTGCCAGCAGCCAGCACAGGGGGGTGGTGGGCTATAGCAATCAGCCCCAGCATTTT. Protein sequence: CASSQHRGVVGYSNQPQHF.

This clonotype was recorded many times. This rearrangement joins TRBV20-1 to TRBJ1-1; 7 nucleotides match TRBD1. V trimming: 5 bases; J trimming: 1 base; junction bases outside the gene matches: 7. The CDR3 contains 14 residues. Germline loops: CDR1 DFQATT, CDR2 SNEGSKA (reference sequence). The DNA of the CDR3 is TGCAGTGCTCCACGACAGGGCCCGAACACTGAAGCTTTCTTT. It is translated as CSAPRQGPNTEAFF.

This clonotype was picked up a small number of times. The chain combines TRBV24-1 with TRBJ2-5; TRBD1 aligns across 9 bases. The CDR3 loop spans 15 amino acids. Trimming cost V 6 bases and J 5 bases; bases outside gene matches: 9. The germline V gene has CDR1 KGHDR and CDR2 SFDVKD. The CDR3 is CATSPPGQGGETQYF. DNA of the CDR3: TGTGCCACCAGTCCCCCGGGACAGGGCGGGGAGACCCAGTACTTC.

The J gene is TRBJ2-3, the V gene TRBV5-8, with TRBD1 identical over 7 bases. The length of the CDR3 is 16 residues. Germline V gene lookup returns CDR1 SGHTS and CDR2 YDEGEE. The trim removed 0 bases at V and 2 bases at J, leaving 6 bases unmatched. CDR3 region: CASSLVRDRLTDTQYF. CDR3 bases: TGTGCCAGCAGCTTGGTTCGGGACAGACTCACAGATACGCAGTATTTT.

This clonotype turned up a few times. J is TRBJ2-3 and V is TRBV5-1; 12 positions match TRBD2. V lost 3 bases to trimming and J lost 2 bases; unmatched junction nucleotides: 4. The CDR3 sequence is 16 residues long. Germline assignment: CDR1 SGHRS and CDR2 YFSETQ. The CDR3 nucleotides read TGCGCCAGCAGCTCAGGGACTAGCGGGTTCACAGATACGCAGTATTTT. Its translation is CASSSGTSGFTDTQYF.

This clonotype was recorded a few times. In nucleotides, the CDR3 is TGTGCCTGGAGCGGACTCGGACAGGGCGGCTATGGCTACACCTTC. Its translation: CAWSGLGQGGYGYTF. V is TRBV30 and J is TRBJ1-2; 8 bases fit TRBD1. V gave up 3 bases and J gave up 4 bases; unmatched junction bases: 10. The CDR3 extends over 15 amino acids. The germline CDR1 and CDR2 sequences are GTSNPN and SVGIG (reference sequence).

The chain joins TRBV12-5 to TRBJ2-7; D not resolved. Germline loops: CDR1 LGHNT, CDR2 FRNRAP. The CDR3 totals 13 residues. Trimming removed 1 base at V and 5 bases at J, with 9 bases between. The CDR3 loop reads CASGLDRLDEQYF. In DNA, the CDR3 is TGTGCTAGTGGTTTGGACCGACTCGACGAGCAGTACTTC.

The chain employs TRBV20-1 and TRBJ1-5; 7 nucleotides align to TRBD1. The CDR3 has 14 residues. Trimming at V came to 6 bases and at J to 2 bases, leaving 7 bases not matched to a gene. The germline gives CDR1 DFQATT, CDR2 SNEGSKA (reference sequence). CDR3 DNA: TGCAGTGCGAGATTACAGGGGCGCAATCAGCCCCAGCATTTT. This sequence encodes CSARLQGRNQPQHF.

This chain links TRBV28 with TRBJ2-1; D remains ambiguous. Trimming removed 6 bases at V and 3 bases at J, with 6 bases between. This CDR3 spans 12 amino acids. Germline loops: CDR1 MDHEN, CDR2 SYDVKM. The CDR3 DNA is TGTGCCAGCAGGTCCTACTACAATGAGCAGTTCTTC. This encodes CASRSYYNEQFF.

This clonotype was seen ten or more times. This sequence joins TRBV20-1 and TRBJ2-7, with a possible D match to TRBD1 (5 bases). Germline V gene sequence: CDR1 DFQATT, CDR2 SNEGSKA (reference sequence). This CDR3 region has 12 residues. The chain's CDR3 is CSPLTAMREQYF. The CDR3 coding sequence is TGCAGCCCATTGACAGCCATGCGCGAGCAGTACTTC.

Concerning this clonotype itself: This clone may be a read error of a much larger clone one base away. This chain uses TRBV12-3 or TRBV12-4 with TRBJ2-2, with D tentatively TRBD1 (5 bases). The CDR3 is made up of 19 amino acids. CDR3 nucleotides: TGTGCCATCAGTTTACCTCGGGCAGGCCGACAGTATGACACCGGGGAGCTGTTTTTT. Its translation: CAISLPRAGRQYDTGELFF.